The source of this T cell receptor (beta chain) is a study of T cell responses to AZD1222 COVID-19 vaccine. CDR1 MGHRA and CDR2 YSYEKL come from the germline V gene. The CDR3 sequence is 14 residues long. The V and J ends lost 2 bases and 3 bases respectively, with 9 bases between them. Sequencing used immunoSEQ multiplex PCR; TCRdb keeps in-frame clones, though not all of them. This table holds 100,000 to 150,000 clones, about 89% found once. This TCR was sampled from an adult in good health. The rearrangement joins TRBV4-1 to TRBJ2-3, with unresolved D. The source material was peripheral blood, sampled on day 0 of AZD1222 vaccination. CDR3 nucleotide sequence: TGCGCCAGCAGCCAACTTTTAAGAACAGATACGCAGTATTTT. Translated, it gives CASSQLLRTDTQYF.